Reported below is one T cell receptor (beta chain). This sample was included in a study of blood T cell repertoires in COVID-19. Per the authors' pipeline: Amplifying reference gene primers gave estimates of nucleated cell counts. Assay: immunoSEQ multiplex PCR; the TCRdb copy retains only in-frame clones and omits some. That table furnishes V, J and clone size, whereas the DNA furnished D and trimming. The sample lists fewer than 250,000 clones, about four fifths occurring once. CDR1 SGHRS and CDR2 YFSETQ come from the germline V gene. V lost 4 bases and J lost 0, with 16 bases in between. The CDR3 covers 16 residues.

The gene calls are TRBV5-1 and TRBJ1-1; the D gene is possibly TRBD1 (5 bases). This TCR was sampled from a woman in her thirties or forties with acute or convalescent COVID-19. The source material was peripheral blood. Written as DNA, the CDR3 is TGCGCCAGCAGCGCAGGGATGTTTAAGATGAACACTGAAGCTTTCTTT. Translated: CASSAGMFKMNTEAFF.